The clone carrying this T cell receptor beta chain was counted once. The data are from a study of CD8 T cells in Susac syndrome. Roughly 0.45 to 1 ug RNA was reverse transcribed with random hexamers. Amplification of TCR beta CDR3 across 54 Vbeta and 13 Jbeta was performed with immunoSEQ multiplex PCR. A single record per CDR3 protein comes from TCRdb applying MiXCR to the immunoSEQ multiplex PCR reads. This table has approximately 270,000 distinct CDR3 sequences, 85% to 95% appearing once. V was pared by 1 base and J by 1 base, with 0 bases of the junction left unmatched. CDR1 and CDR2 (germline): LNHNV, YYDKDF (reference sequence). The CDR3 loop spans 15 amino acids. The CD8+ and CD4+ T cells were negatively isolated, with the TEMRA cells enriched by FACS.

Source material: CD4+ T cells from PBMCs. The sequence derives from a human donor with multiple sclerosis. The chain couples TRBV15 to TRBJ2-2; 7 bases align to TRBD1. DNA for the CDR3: TGTGCCACCAGCAGAGGGACAGGGAACACCGGGGAGCTGTTTTTT. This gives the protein CATSRGTGNTGELFF.